Each of the 12 T cell receptor beta chains below was sequenced from the same sample in a study of T cells expressing NK-cell markers. TCRdb reprocessed the 5' RACE reads and keeps a single row for each CDR3 protein, giving no DNA. The sample spans 7,500 to 8,000 distinct CDR3 sequences; the ten largest clones claim under 11%. The sample was blood T cells: a sorted CD56 or NKG2C T cell subset, CD4+ or CD8+ T cells, or bulk PBMC T cells (not recorded which). These receptors were obtained from a man aged 18 to 35 in good health.

In terms of frequency, this clonotype is medium-sized. This rearrangement joins TRBV18 to TRBJ2-3. Germline V gene data show CDR1 as KGHSH and CDR2 as LQKENI. The CDR3 runs 12 residues. The CDR3 reads CASSLISDTQYF.

V gene TRBV9 combines with J gene TRBJ2-7; the D gene TCRdb calls, TRBD1, cannot be checked with no DNA. The CDR3 runs to 14 residues. Looked up from germline, CDR1 is SGDLS and CDR2 is YYNGEE. CDR3 amino acids: CASKQGPWDYEQYF.

Considering frequency, this clonotype is medium-sized. This chain connects TRBV7-9 to TRBJ2-7; TCRdb's D call of TRBD1 is untestable without DNA. The CDR3 is 14 residues long. CDR1 SEHNR and CDR2 FQNEAQ come from the germline V gene (reference sequence). CDR3 protein: CASSLAAGDYEQYF.

This clonotype counts as medium-sized by frequency. The V gene is TRBV5-1, the J gene TRBJ1-5. The CDR3 is 15 amino acids. CDR1 SGHRS and CDR2 YFSETQ come from the germline V gene. CDR3 protein: CASSLGGYSNQPQHF.

The chain joins TRBV7-2 to TRBJ2-5; TCRdb picks TRBD1, but there is no DNA to check that call. Germline CDR1 and CDR2: SGHTA and FQGNSA. This CDR3 has 17 residues. The chain's CDR3 is CASSLGFRQTDGETQYF.

The V gene is TRBV27, the J gene TRBJ2-1; TCRdb lists TRBD2, though no DNA is available to test this call. The CDR3 has 16 residues. The germline V gene encodes CDR1 MNHEY and CDR2 SMNVEV (reference sequence). This chain's CDR3 is CASSLASPGTRIGLFF.

Its frequency marks this clonotype as medium-sized. V gene TRBV27 combines with J gene TRBJ1-2; the D gene TCRdb calls, TRBD1, cannot be checked with no DNA. The germline V gene encodes CDR1 MNHEY and CDR2 SMNVEV (reference sequence). The CDR3 extends over 14 amino acids. The CDR3 protein is CASSPLTDPYGYTF.

The chain joins TRBV19 to TRBJ2-3; TCRdb gives TRBD1 as the D gene, but with no DNA this cannot be confirmed. This CDR3 spans 16 amino acids. Germline loops: CDR1 LNHDA, CDR2 SQIVND (reference sequence). Here the CDR3 reads CASSMGRMYPLDTQYF.

V gene TRBV27 combines with J gene TRBJ1-1; TCRdb names TRBD1, which stays unverified in the absence of DNA. This CDR3 comprises 14 residues. Germline CDR1 MNHEY, CDR2 SMNVEV (reference sequence). CDR3 sequence reads: CASSLTGQRTEAFF.

The chain couples TRBV19 to TRBJ2-1; the D gene TCRdb calls, TRBD1, cannot be checked with no DNA. The length of the CDR3 is 16 residues. The V gene's germline CDR1 is LNHDA and CDR2 SQIVND (reference sequence). CDR3 in amino acids: CASSISGTGSPNEQFF.

In terms of frequency, this clonotype is medium-sized. CDR3 amino acids: CATSGGLAGTYEQYF. The chain recombines TRBV15 with TRBJ2-7; TCRdb names TRBD2, which stays unverified in the absence of DNA. This CDR3 has 15 amino acids. Germline V gene lookup returns CDR1 LNHNV and CDR2 YYDKDF (reference sequence).

V usage is TRBV9 and J usage is TRBJ2-5. This CDR3 comprises 12 residues. Germline V lookup: CDR1 SGDLS, CDR2 YYNGEE. CDR3 protein: CASSSQQETQYF.